The rows below give T cell receptor beta chains drawn from one sample of a study of T cell changes during pregnancy in multiple sclerosis. This table comes from immunoSEQ multiplex PCR, and its TCRdb copy is limited to in-frame clones, with some not included. The top ten clones hold 0.65% to 0.7% of a sample with about 51,000 clones, over 80% of them seen once. The sequencing used CD4+ T cells from peripheral blood mononuclear cells, collected in the third trimester of pregnancy. Receptors originate from a female donor with multiple sclerosis, enrolled in a pregnancy study. The CDR3 runs from the conserved cysteine through the conserved F or W. A D gene is named only where the DNA matches it firmly. Clone size appears in some rows only: once, few, many, or a class for an expanded clone.

j_call d_call clone_size v_call cdr3_aa cdr3_nt
TRBJ1-2 TRBD1 NA TRBV10-3 CAALPTGAPTFAGYTF TGTGCCGCCCTCCCTACAGGGGCACCCACCTTTGCTGGCTACACCTTC
TRBJ2-1 NA NA TRBV29-1 CSVKLEVRNNEQFF TGCAGCGTAAAACTAGAAGTCAGGAACAATGAGCAGTTCTTC
TRBJ2-5 TRBD1 NA TRBV27 CASSPRQGRYQETQYF TGTGCCAGCAGTCCTAGACAGGGGAGATACCAAGAGACCCAGTACTTC
TRBJ1-2 NA NA TRBV6-5 CASSPPGNYGYTF TGTGCCAGCAGCCCCCCCGGGAACTATGGCTACACCTTC
TRBJ2-6 NA NA TRBV28 CASNTGFSGVNVLTF TGTGCCAGCAATACAGGGTTCTCTGGGGTCAACGTCCTGACTTTC
TRBJ1-4 NA NA TRBV30 CAWSVGGVANEKLFF TGTGCCTGGAGTGTAGGGGGAGTCGCTAATGAAAAACTGTTTTTT
TRBJ1-2 NA NA TRBV6-5 CASTWDTHSNYGYTF TGTGCCAGCACCTGGGACACACACTCTAACTATGGCTACACCTTC
TRBJ1-5 TRBD1 once TRBV28 CASSLRDRVNQPQHF TGTGCCAGCAGTTTAAGGGACAGAGTCAATCAGCCCCAGCATTTT
TRBJ2-7 TRBD1 NA TRBV7-9 CASSSIAIRDRTPYEQYF TGTGCCAGCAGCTCGATTGCGATTCGGGACAGGACGCCCTACGAGCAGTACTTC
TRBJ2-5 TRBD2 NA TRBV5-6 CASSPPGAGGGFLETQYF TGTGCCAGCAGCCCCCCTGGAGCGGGAGGGGGTTTCTTGGAGACCCAGTACTTC
TRBJ2-7 NA NA TRBV20-1 CSAGHSGEQYF TGCAGTGCCGGACATTCGGGCGAGCAGTACTTC
TRBJ2-7 TRBD2 NA TRBV5-5 CASSLFGTSGGQYF TGTGCCAGCAGCTTGTTTGGGACTAGTGGCGGGCAGTACTTC
TRBJ2-1 TRBD2 NA TRBV6-5 CASSYRTSGANEQFF TGTGCCAGCAGTTATCGGACTAGCGGCGCTAATGAGCAGTTCTTC
TRBJ1-2 NA once TRBV7-9 CASSLDPYGYTF TGTGCCAGCAGCTTAGATCCGTATGGCTACACCTTC
TRBJ2-1 NA NA TRBV4-2 CASSPGNGLRGRGNEQFF TGTGCCAGCAGCCCCGGGAATGGGCTTAGAGGTCGGGGGAATGAGCAGTTCTTC
TRBJ2-4 TRBD2 NA TRBV4-1 CASSQDTGLAVAGKNIQYF TGCGCCAGCAGCCAAGATACGGGACTAGCGGTAGCGGGCAAAAACATTCAGTACTTC
TRBJ1-1 NA NA TRBV18 CASSPLWGGADTEAFF TGTGCCAGCTCACCGCTGTGGGGGGGGGCAGACACTGAAGCTTTCTTT
TRBJ2-2 NA NA TRBV14 CASSQELAAITGELFF TGTGCCAGCAGCCAAGAGCTAGCAGCCATCACCGGGGAGCTGTTTTTT
TRBJ2-1 TRBD2 NA TRBV11-2 CASSLGVLAGDDEQFF TGTGCCAGCAGCTTAGGAGTTCTAGCGGGAGATGATGAGCAGTTCTTC
TRBJ2-7 TRBD2 once TRBV4-1 CASSQDRLARNYEQYF TGCGCCAGCAGCCAGGATCGACTAGCGCGGAACTACGAGCAGTACTTC
TRBJ2-3 TRBD1 NA TRBV30 CAWSGQGTDTQYF TGTGCCTGGAGTGGACAGGGAACAGATACGCAGTATTTT
TRBJ1-3 NA NA TRBV27 CASSSWSGNTIYF TGTGCCAGCAGTTCTTGGAGTGGAAACACCATATATTTT
TRBJ1-3 TRBD1 NA TRBV28 CATLRDRDTIYF TGTGCCACCCTCCGGGACAGAGACACCATATATTTT
TRBJ2-5 NA NA TRBV7-6 CASSLAAGQGTQYF TGTGCCAGCAGCTTAGCTGCGGGTCAAGGGACCCAGTACTTC
TRBJ2-7 NA NA TRBV5-4 CASSLDQGISHEQYF TGTGCCAGCAGCTTAGATCAGGGGATATCCCACGAGCAGTACTTC
TRBJ1-5 TRBD1 NA TRBV19 CASTPMGQNNQPQHF TGTGCCAGTACCCCAATGGGACAGAACAATCAGCCCCAGCATTTT
TRBJ1-1 NA NA TRBV6-6 CASSYGAAQRRAFF TGTGCCAGCAGTTACGGGGCAGCGCAAAGACGGGCTTTCTTT
TRBJ1-5 TRBD1 NA TRBV2 CASSSGQGVNQPQHF TGTGCCAGCAGCTCAGGACAGGGGGTCAATCAGCCCCAGCATTTT
TRBJ2-3 TRBD1 NA TRBV7-9 CASSLLGQGATDTQYF TGTGCCAGCAGCTTGCTGGGACAGGGCGCCACAGATACGCAGTATTTT
TRBJ2-7 NA NA TRBV4-3 CASSQLIGGVYEQYF TGCGCCAGCAGCCAATTGATTGGCGGAGTTTACGAGCAGTACTTC
TRBJ2-3 TRBD2 NA TRBV11-2 CASSFTTPAGVGDTQYF TGTGCCAGCAGCTTCACCACTCCAGCGGGAGTTGGCGATACGCAGTATTTT
TRBJ2-7 TRBD2 NA TRBV19 CASSTGLADTYEQYF TGTGCCAGTAGTACCGGACTAGCGGATACCTACGAGCAGTACTTC
TRBJ2-3 TRBD1 NA TRBV7-6 CASSPTGIKDTQYF TGTGCCAGCAGCCCGACAGGGATAAAGGATACGCAGTATTTT
TRBJ1-5 TRBD1 NA TRBV4-2 CASSLDRANQPQHF TGTGCCAGCAGCCTGGACAGGGCCAATCAGCCCCAGCATTTT
TRBJ2-7 TRBD2 NA TRBV2 CASSPASGRSYEQYF TGTGCCAGCAGTCCAGCTAGCGGGAGGTCCTACGAGCAGTACTTC
TRBJ2-1 TRBD2 NA TRBV18 CASSPRTSNEQFF TGTGCCAGCTCACCTCGGACTAGCAATGAGCAGTTCTTC
TRBJ1-1 NA NA TRBV19 CASSMENEAFF TGTGCCAGTAGTATGGAGAATGAAGCTTTCTTT
TRBJ1-4 TRBD1 NA TRBV18 CASSIRQGNEKLFF TGTGCCAGCTCCATCCGACAGGGGAATGAAAAACTGTTTTTT
TRBJ2-7 NA NA TRBV7-2 CASSLDGGKLEQYF TGTGCCAGCAGCTTAGATGGCGGGAAGCTGGAGCAGTACTTC
TRBJ1-4 TRBD1 NA TRBV7-2 CASSSSRGRNEKLFF TGTGCCAGCAGCTCTTCCAGGGGGCGGAATGAAAAACTGTTTTTT
TRBJ2-7 NA once TRBV21-1 CASSKRDRLAGPYEQYF TGTGCCAGCAGCAAAAGAGACAGACTAGCGGGCCCCTACGAGCAGTACTTC
TRBJ2-1 NA NA TRBV5-6 CASSLLNEQFF TGTGCCAGCAGCTTGTTAAATGAGCAGTTCTTC
TRBJ2-1 NA once TRBV7-2 CASSPSRVNEQFF TGTGCCAGCAGCCCATCGCGGGTCAATGAGCAGTTCTTC
TRBJ2-2 NA NA TRBV29-1 CSALTGGGGELFF TGCAGCGCATTGACAGGCGGCGGCGGGGAGCTGTTTTTT
TRBJ2-1 TRBD2 NA TRBV18 CASSPLAGEAEQFF TGTGCCAGCTCACCACTAGCGGGAGAGGCTGAGCAGTTCTTC
TRBJ2-3 NA NA TRBV7-8 CASSLDGASTDTQYF TGTGCCAGCAGCTTAGACGGAGCTAGCACAGATACGCAGTATTTT